This TCR beta chain was recorded in a study of control samples from healthy donors and cancer patients. This CDR3 region has 14 residues. Per the germline V gene, CDR1 is MNHEY and CDR2 is SMNVEV (reference sequence). The V and J ends lost 5 bases and 3 bases, in that order; junction bases with no gene match: 5. Here immunoSEQ multiplex PCR was the method, and the copy in TCRdb shows in-frame clones only, minus some. The data hold 130,000 or so clones, with 80% to 90% observed a single time. The sequence was obtained from a man aged 50 to 59 in good health. Material for sequencing was blood. The rearrangement joins TRBV27 to TRBJ2-7; 9 bases are a match to TRBD1. CDR3 DNA sequence: TGTGCCAGCAGTAGACAGGGGGGTGACTACGAGCAGTACTTC. Its translation is CASSRQGGDYEQYF.